Below, one TCR beta chain is given with its context. In this sample, this clone turned up a few times. It lacks a known antigen. No base-level quality is on record; no much larger clone is a single base apart. The CDR3, cysteine through phenylalanine, is 16 amino acids long. Here the CDR3 DNA is all that survives: 48 bases in frame from base 1. V is clipped by 4 bases and J by 0 bases, and the sequence between their germline boundaries is 16 bases long. Based on the germline V gene (reference sequence), the CDR1 and CDR2 sequences are DFQATT and SNEGSKA. The data originate from a study of metastatic and nonmetastatic thyroid tumors (TCRdb year 2020). Regarding the complete study: The researchers compared repertoires between peripheral blood samples and tumor or nodule tissue samples from patients with malignant or benign thyroid disease.

The library was generated by PCR. The data were produced on an Illumina HiSeq 4000. High-throughput sequencing was used to profile the TCR beta-chain CDR3 region of each patient. Under the source paper's analysis protocol: Drawing on CDR3 differences between clinicopathological groups, the researchers built a classifier meant to tell apart patients with distant-metastatic papillary thyroid cancer. To measure repertoire diversity the researchers used the Shannon index, while the Morisita-Horn index served to gauge how similar the tumor and blood repertoires were. The public sequencing data were trimmed at Q25 with fastp and processed into clonotypes with MiXCR by TCRdb, which kept only in-frame beta chains. These V and J calls originate from TCRdb's pipeline instead of the authors' own analysis. In this sample the table shows 5,500 to 7,000 clones, around 30% of which occur a single time. The ten most abundant clones make up 18% of the sample.

Findings and caveats that apply to the study as a whole: TCR beta diversity was reported as significantly higher in malignant tumors than in benign nodules, in both blood and tumor samples.

No treatment had been received by any patient before thyroid surgery. Using T-cell receptor beta sequencing, the researchers looked back retrospectively at clinical samples from patients, gathered between the early 2010s and the late 2010s. Sequencing was performed on adjacent normal tissue. The rearrangement joined TRBV20-1 to TRBJ1-3; the D gene lacks a confident call. This TCR was recovered from a female donor with papillary thyroid cancer or a benign thyroid nodule (not recorded which). Some clones in this sample may be carry-over from other donors' samples. The nucleotides are TGCAGTGCTATTCCTACTAGGCTAAGCTCTGGAAACACCATATATTTT. Translated, it reads CSAIPTRLSSGNTIYF.